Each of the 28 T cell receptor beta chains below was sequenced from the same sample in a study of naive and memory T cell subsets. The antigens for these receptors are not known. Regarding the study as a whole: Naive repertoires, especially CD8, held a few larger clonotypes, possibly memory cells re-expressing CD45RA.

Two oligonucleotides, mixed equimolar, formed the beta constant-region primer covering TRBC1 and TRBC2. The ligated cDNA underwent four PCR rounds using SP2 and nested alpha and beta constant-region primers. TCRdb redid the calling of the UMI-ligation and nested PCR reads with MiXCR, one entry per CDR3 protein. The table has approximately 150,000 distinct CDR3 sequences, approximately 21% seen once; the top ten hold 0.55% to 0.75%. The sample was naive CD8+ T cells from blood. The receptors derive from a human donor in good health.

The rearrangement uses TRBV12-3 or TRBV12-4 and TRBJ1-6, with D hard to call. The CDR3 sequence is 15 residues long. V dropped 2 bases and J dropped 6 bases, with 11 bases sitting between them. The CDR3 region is CASSLYKPGNSPLHF. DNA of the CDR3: TGTGCCAGCAGTTTATACAAACCGGGTAATTCACCCCTCCACTTT.

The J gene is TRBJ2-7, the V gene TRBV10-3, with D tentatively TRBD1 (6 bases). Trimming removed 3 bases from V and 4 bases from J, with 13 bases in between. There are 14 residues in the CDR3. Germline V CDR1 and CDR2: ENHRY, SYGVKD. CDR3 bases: TGTGCCATCAGTGAAGGACAGAGTATTTACGAGCAGTACTTC. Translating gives CAISEGQSIYEQYF.

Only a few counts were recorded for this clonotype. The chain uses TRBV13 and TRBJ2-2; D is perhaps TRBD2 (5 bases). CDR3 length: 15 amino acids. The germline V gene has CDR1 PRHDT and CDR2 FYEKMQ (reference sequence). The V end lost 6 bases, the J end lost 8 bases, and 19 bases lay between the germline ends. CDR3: CASSYVVGTGGELFF. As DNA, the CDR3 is TGTGCCAGCAGTTACGTCGTGGGAACGGGAGGGGAGCTGTTTTTT.

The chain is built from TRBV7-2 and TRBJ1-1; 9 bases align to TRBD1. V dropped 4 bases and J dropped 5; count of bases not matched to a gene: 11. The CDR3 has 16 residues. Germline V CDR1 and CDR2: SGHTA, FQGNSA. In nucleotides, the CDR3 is TGTGCCAGCAGCTCAGAACCGGGACAGGGCTATACTGAAGCTTTCTTT. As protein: CASSSEPGQGYTEAFF.

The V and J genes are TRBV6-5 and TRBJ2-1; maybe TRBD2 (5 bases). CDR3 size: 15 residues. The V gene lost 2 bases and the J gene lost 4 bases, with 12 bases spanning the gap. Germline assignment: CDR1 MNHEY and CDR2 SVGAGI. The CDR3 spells CASSYTGIGYNEQFF. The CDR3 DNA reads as TGTGCCAGCAGTTACACGGGAATAGGTTACAATGAGCAGTTCTTC.

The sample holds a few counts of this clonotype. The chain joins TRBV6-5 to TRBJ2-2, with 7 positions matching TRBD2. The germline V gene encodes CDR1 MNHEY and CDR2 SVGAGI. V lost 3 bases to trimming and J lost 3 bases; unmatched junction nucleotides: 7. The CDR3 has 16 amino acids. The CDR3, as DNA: TGTGCCAGCAGTTATGGCGGGAGAATCGACACCGGGGAGCTGTTTTTT. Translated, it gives CASSYGGRIDTGELFF.

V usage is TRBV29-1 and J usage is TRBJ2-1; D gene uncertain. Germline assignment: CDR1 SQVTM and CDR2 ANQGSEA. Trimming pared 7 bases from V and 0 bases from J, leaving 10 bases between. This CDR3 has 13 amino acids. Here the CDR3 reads CSAGGVSYNEQFF. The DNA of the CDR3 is TGCAGCGCAGGTGGGGTCTCCTACAATGAGCAGTTCTTC.

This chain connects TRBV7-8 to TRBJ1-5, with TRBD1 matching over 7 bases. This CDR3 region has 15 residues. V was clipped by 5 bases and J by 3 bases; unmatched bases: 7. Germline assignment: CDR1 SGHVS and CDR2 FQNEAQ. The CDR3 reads CASSQRGTDNQPQHF. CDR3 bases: TGTGCCAGCAGCCAGAGGGGGACAGACAATCAGCCCCAGCATTTT. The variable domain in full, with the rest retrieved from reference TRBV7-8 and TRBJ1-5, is GAGVSQSPRYKVAKRGQDVALRCDPISGHVSLFWYQQALGQGPEFLTYFQNEAQLDKSGLPSDRFFAERPEGSVSTLKIQRTQQEDSAVYLCASSQRGTDNQPQHFGDGTRLSIL.

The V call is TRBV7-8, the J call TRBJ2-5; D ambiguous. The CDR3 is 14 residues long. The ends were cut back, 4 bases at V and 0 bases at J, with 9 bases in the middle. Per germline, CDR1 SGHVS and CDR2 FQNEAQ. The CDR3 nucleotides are TGTGCCAGCAGCTACCAACTGAACCAAGAGACCCAGTACTTC. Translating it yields CASSYQLNQETQYF.

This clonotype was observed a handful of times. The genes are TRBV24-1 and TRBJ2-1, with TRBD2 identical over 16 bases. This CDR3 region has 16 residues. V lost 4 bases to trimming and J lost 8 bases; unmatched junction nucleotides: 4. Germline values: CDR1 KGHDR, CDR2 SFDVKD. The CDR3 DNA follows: TGTGCCACCAGTGAGGGGACTAGCGGGAGGGCCCATGAGCAGTTCTTC. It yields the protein CATSEGTSGRAHEQFF.

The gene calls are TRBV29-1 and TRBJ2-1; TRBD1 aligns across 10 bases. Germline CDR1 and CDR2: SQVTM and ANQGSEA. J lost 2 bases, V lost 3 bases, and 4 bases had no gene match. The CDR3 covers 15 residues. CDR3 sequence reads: CSVDPDRGPYNEQFF. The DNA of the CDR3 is TGCAGCGTTGACCCCGACAGGGGGCCCTACAATGAGCAGTTCTTC.

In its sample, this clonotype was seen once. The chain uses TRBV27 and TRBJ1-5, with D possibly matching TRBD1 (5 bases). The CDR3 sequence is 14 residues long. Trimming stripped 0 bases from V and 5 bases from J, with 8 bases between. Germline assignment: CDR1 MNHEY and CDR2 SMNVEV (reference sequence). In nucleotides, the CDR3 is TGTGCCAGCAGTTTATCGGGGGGGGATCAGCCCCAGCATTTT. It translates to CASSLSGGDQPQHF.

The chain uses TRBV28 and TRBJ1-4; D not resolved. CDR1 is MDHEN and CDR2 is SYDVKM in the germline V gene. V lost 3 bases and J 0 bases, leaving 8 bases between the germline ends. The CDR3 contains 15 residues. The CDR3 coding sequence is TGTGCCAGCAGTTTGCCCAGGACAACTAATGAAAAACTGTTTTTT. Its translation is CASSLPRTTNEKLFF.

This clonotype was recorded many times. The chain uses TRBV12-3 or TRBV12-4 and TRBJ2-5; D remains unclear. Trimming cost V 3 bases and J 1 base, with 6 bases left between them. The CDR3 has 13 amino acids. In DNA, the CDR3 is TGTGCCAGCAGTTTTTGGGGCCAAGAGACCCAGTACTTC. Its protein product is CASSFWGQETQYF.

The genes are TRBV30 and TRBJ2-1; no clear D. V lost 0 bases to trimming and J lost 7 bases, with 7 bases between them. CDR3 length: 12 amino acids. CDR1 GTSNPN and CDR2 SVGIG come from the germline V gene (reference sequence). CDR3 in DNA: TGTGCCTGGAGTGTACACGGGAATGAGCAGTTCTTC. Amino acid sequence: CAWSVHGNEQFF. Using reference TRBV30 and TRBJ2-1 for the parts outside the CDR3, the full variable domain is SQTIHQWPATLVQPVGSPLSLECTVEGTSNPNLYWYRQAAGRGLQLLFYSVGIGQISSEVPQNLSASRPQDRQFILSSKKLLLSDSGFYLCAWSVHGNEQFFGPGTRLTVL.

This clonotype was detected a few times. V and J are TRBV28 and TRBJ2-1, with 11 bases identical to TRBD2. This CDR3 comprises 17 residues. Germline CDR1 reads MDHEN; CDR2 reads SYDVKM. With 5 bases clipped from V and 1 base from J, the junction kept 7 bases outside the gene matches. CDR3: CASSPGLAVFSYNEQFF. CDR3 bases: TGTGCCAGCAGTCCGGGACTAGCGGTCTTTTCCTACAATGAGCAGTTCTTC.

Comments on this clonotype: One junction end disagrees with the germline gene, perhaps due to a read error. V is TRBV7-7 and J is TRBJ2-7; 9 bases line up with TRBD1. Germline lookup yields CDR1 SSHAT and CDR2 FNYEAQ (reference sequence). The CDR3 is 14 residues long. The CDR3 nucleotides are TGTGCTAGCAGCTCCTCGGGACAGGGTTCCGAGCAGTACTTC. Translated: CASSSSGQGSEQYF.

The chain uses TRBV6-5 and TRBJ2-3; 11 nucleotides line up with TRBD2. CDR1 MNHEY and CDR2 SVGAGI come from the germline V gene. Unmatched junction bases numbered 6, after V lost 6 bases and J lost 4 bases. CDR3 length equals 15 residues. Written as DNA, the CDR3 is TGTGCCAGCAGCTTGACTAGCGGGAATGCAGATACGCAGTATTTT. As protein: CASSLTSGNADTQYF.

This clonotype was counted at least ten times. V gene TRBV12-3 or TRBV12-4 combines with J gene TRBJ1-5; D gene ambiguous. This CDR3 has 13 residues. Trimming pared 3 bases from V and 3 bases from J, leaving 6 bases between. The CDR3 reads CASSLGYNQPQHF. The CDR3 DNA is TGTGCCAGCAGTTTGGGGTACAATCAGCCCCAGCATTTT.

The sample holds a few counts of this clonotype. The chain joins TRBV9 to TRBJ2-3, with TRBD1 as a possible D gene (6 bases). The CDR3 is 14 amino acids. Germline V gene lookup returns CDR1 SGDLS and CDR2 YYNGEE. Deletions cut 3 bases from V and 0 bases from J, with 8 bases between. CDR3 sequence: CASSDGTSTDTQYF. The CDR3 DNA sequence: TGTGCCAGCAGCGACGGGACAAGCACAGATACGCAGTATTTT. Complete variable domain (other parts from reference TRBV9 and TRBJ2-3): DSGVTQTPKHLITATGQRVTLRCSPRSGDLSVYWYQQSLDQGLQFLIQYYNGEERAKGNILERFSAQQFPDLHSELNLSSLELGDSALYFCASSDGTSTDTQYFGPGTRLTVL.

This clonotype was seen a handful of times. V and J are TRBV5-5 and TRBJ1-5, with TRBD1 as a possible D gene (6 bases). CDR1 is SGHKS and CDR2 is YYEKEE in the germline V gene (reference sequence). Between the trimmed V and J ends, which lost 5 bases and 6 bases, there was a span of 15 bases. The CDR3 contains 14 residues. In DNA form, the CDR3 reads TGTGCCAGCAGTACTACAGGGTTGAGTCAGCCCCAGCATTTT. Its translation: CASSTTGLSQPQHF. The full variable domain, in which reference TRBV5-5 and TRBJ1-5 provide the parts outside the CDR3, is DAGVTQSPTHLIKTRGQQVTLRCSPISGHKSVSWYQQVLGQGPQFIFQYYEKEERGRGNFPDRFSARQFPNYSSELNVNALLLGDSALYLCASSTTGLSQPQHFGDGTRLSIL.

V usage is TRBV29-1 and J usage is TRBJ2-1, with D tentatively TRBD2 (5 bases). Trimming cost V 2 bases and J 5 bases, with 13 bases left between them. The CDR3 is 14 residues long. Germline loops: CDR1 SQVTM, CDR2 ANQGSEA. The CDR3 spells CSVERVAWDNEQFF. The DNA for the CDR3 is TGCAGCGTTGAAAGGGTAGCGTGGGACAATGAGCAGTTCTTC.

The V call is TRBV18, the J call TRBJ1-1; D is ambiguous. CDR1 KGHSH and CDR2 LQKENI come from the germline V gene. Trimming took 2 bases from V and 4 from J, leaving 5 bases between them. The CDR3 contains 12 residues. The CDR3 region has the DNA TGTGCCAGCTCACCAACTGGCACTGAAGCTTTCTTT. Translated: CASSPTGTEAFF.

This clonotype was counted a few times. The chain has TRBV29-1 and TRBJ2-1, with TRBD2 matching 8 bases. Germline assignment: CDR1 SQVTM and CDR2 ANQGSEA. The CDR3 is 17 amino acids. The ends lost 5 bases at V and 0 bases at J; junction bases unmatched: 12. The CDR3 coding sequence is TGCAGCGTTTTCCCTAGCGGGTCACAAAGCTCCTACAATGAGCAGTTCTTC. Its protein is CSVFPSGSQSSYNEQFF.

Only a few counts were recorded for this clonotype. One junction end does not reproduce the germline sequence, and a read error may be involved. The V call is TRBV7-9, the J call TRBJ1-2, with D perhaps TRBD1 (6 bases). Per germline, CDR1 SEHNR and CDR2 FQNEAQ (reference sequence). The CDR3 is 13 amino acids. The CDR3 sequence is CASSFRQDYDYTF. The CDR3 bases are TGTGCCAGCAGCTTCCGACAGGACTATGACTACACCTTC.

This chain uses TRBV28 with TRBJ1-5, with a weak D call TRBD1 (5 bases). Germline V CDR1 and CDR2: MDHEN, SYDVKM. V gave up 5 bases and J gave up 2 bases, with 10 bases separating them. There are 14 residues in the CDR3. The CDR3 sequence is CASSPTEGNQPQHF. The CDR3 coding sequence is TGTGCCAGCAGTCCGACAGAAGGCAATCAGCCCCAGCATTTT.

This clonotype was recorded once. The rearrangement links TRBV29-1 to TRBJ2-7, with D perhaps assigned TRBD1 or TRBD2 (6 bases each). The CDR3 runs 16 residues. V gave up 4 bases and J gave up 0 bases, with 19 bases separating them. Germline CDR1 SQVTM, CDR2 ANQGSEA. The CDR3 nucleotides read TGCAGCGTTGTGGAGGGGCCAGGGGCCCTCTCCTACGAGCAGTACTTC. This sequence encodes CSVVEGPGALSYEQYF.

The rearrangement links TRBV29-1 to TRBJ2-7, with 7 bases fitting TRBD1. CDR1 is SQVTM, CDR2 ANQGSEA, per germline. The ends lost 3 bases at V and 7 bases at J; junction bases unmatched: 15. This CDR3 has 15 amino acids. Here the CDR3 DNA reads TGCAGCGTTGAGACCGGGACAAGGGGGCCTGGGGAGCAGTACTTC. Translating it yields CSVETGTRGPGEQYF.